These 29 T cell receptor beta chains came from one sample sequenced in a study of blood T cell repertoires in COVID-19. The data were produced by immunoSEQ multiplex PCR, yet TCRdb's version contains in-frame clones alone and is incomplete. The table includes about 110,000 clones, almost 80% detected once. Sequencing was performed on peripheral blood. All receptors come from a woman of 80 years or more with active or convalescent COVID-19.

The count of this clone is one. The chain joins TRBV6-5 to TRBJ2-5; D gene ambiguous. V lost 6 bases, J lost 3 bases, and 11 bases lay in between. The CDR3 consists of 13 residues. The V gene's germline CDR1 is MNHEY and CDR2 SVGAGI. The CDR3 protein is CASSILTKETQYF. CDR3 DNA sequence: TGTGCCAGCAGCATACTTACCAAAGAGACCCAGTACTTC.

This chain uses TRBV15 with TRBJ2-7, with TRBD2 matching over 10 bases. Germline V gene data show CDR1 as LNHNV and CDR2 as YYDKDF (reference sequence). The CDR3 spans 15 residues. Trimming took 1 base from V and 7 from J; bases not matched to a gene: 7. CDR3 residues: CATSRGGQLAGEQYF. As DNA, the CDR3 is TGTGCCACCAGCAGAGGAGGGCAACTAGCGGGAGAGCAGTACTTC.

This clone has a single count. This chain's CDR3 is CASSPPLGKSTDTQYF. The DNA of the CDR3 is TGTGCCAGCAGTCCACCTCTCGGGAAAAGCACAGATACGCAGTATTTT. The chain couples TRBV27 to TRBJ2-3; perhaps TRBD2 as D (5 bases). Trimming shortened V by 5 bases and J by 0 bases, and 15 bases separated the two germline ends. Germline CDR1 is MNHEY and CDR2 is SMNVEV (reference sequence). This CDR3 spans 16 amino acids.

The chain couples TRBV7-2 to TRBJ1-2; 9 nucleotides agree with TRBD1. CDR1 SGHTA and CDR2 FQGNSA come from the germline V gene. With V trimmed by 1 base and J by 7 bases, 13 bases remained unmatched. The length of the CDR3 is 17 residues. The CDR3 region has the DNA TGTGCCAGCAGCTTAGTAGGAGGGACAGGGAGTCGTACTGGCTACACCTTC. The encoded protein is CASSLVGGTGSRTGYTF.

The chain joins TRBV5-8 to TRBJ2-1; a possible D gene is TRBD2 (6 bases). In germline, CDR1 is SGHTS, CDR2 YDEGEE. The CDR3 totals 12 residues. Trimming cost V 4 bases and J 9 bases, with 11 bases left between them. In nucleotides, the CDR3 is TGTGCCAGCAGCCGACCCGGGGGTGAGCAGTTCTTC. Its protein is CASSRPGGEQFF.

The chain is built from TRBV18 and TRBJ2-7, with 9 bases that match TRBD2. Germline V gene sequence: CDR1 KGHSH, CDR2 LQKENI. Trimming at V came to 2 bases and at J to 2 bases, leaving 4 bases not matched to a gene. The CDR3 contains 15 residues. The CDR3 region is CASSPEREVTYEQYF. In DNA, the CDR3 is TGTGCCAGCTCACCAGAGCGGGAGGTTACCTACGAGCAGTACTTC.

The chain carries TRBV6-1 and TRBJ2-3; 11 bases are shared with TRBD2. V dropped 5 bases and J dropped 5; count of bases not matched to a gene: 3. The CDR3 totals 14 residues. The germline V gene encodes CDR1 MNHNS and CDR2 SASEGT. Here the CDR3 reads CASSPGLAGDTQYF. The CDR3 nucleotides read TGTGCCAGCAGTCCAGGACTAGCGGGAGATACGCAGTATTTT.

J is TRBJ1-6 and V is TRBV2; no definite D call. In germline, CDR1 is SNHLY, CDR2 FYNNEI. V dropped 4 bases and J dropped 10 bases, with 14 bases sitting between them. The CDR3 covers 14 residues. CDR3 DNA: TGTGCCAGCAGTGTAGCGGTGCCGGGGTCACCCCTCCACTTT. Translating it yields CASSVAVPGSPLHF.

The CDR3, as DNA: TGTGCCAGCAGCTCCCCGGGGGTGGCGGCCCAGTACTTC. It codes for CASSSPGVAAQYF. The chain carries TRBV7-2 and TRBJ2-5, with D possibly matching TRBD2 (6 bases). The CDR3 runs to 13 residues. The V and J ends lost 4 bases and 9 bases respectively, with 15 bases between them. Germline V CDR1 and CDR2: SGHTA, FQGNSA.

This clone was seen once. The chain joins TRBV27 to TRBJ2-5; 10 bases align to TRBD1. V shed 6 bases and J 5 bases; nucleotides not matched to a gene: 9. The CDR3 spans 15 residues. The germline V gene encodes CDR1 MNHEY and CDR2 SMNVEV (reference sequence). As DNA, the CDR3 is TGTGCCAGCAGGCGATCCGACAGGGGGCTTGAGACCCAGTACTTC. This gives the protein CASRRSDRGLETQYF.

This clone was recorded a few times. The chain uses TRBV5-4 and TRBJ1-1; no clear D gene. The CDR3 covers 13 residues. V shed 0 bases and J shed 7 bases, with 10 bases lying between them. Germline V gene sequence: CDR1 SGHNT, CDR2 YYREEE (reference sequence). The CDR3 is CASSLDRNLEAFF. DNA of the CDR3: TGTGCCAGCAGCTTGGACAGAAACCTTGAAGCTTTCTTT.

CDR3 amino acids: CASSEQGGNQPQHF. The CDR3 coding sequence is TGTGCCAGCAGTGAACAGGGGGGAAATCAGCCCCAGCATTTT. The J gene is TRBJ1-5, the V gene TRBV6-1; 7 nucleotides align to TRBD1. J lost 4 bases, V lost 2 bases, and 2 bases had no gene match. The CDR3 consists of 14 residues. Germline CDR1 is MNHNS and CDR2 is SASEGT.

V is TRBV5-1 and J is TRBJ1-2, with TRBD1 matching over 7 bases. Germline trimming cut 4 bases from V and 7 bases from J; bases unmatched to any gene: 10. CDR3 size: 14 residues. Germline V lookup: CDR1 SGHRS, CDR2 YFSETQ. The CDR3 reads CASSTPGQASGYTF. The CDR3 DNA follows: TGCGCCAGCAGCACTCCCGGACAGGCCTCTGGCTACACCTTC.

V gene TRBV5-5 combines with J gene TRBJ1-3; 7 nucleotides match TRBD1. The junction had 6 bases not matched to a gene; V was cut back by 3 bases and J by 0 bases. The CDR3 is 16 amino acids. Germline values: CDR1 SGHKS, CDR2 YYEKEE (reference sequence). CDR3 sequence (DNA): TGTGCCAGCAGCTCCCAGACAGGGACCTCTGGAAACACCATATATTTT. Translating it yields CASSSQTGTSGNTIYF.

This clone was observed once. The V and J genes are TRBV15 and TRBJ1-3; possible D gene TRBD1, 6 bases. The germline V gene encodes CDR1 LNHNV and CDR2 YYDKDF (reference sequence). Trimming shortened V by 5 bases and J by 6 bases, and 17 bases separated the two germline ends. The CDR3 has 15 residues. This chain's CDR3 is CATSASRQVVNTIYF. CDR3 in DNA: TGTGCCACCAGCGCATCCAGACAGGTGGTAAACACCATATATTTT.

The gene calls are TRBV24-1 and TRBJ2-2; D gene unclear. Germline CDR1 reads KGHDR; CDR2 reads SFDVKD. The CDR3 covers 12 residues. Between the trimmed V and J ends, which lost 9 bases and 3 bases, there was a span of 7 bases. The DNA for the CDR3 is TGTGCCACCGGTGGGCACACCGGGGAGCTGTTTTTT. Translating gives CATGGHTGELFF.

J is TRBJ2-7 and V is TRBV2, with TRBD2 matching over 9 bases. Germline CDR1 and CDR2: SNHLY and FYNNEI. The CDR3 contains 13 residues. The V segment lost 6 bases and the J segment 6 bases; nucleotides outside the gene matches: 6. For the CDR3, the DNA is TGTGCCAGCAGGCGGGAGGGCGATTCCGAGCAGTACTTC. Translating it yields CASRREGDSEQYF.

This chain connects TRBV27 to TRBJ2-2, with 8 bases aligning to TRBD1. The CDR3 extends over 16 amino acids. The V gene end was trimmed by 5 bases and the J gene end by 5 bases; junction bases not matched to a gene: 10. Per the germline V gene, CDR1 is MNHEY and CDR2 is SMNVEV (reference sequence). The CDR3 loop is CASSPRTGLATGELFF. Here the CDR3 DNA reads TGTGCCAGCAGTCCACGGACAGGGCTAGCAACCGGGGAGCTGTTTTTT.

The gene calls are TRBV6-5 and TRBJ1-3; 7 nucleotides line up with TRBD1. Germline V gives CDR1 MNHEY, CDR2 SVGAGI. The CDR3 sequence is 15 residues long. J gave up 0 bases and V 6 bases, and 5 bases lay outside the gene matches. For the CDR3, the DNA is TGTGCCAGCAGGCTGGGACAGTTCTCTGGAAACACCATATATTTT. Translation: CASRLGQFSGNTIYF.

The rearrangement uses TRBV15 and TRBJ2-1, with D perhaps matching TRBD1 (5 bases). V shed 2 bases and J shed 5 bases, with 16 bases lying between them. The CDR3 is 16 amino acids. Germline CDR1 and CDR2: LNHNV and YYDKDF (reference sequence). The DNA of the CDR3 is TGTGCCACCAGCAGATCGAGACCCACAGGCAACAATGAGCAGTTCTTC. This sequence encodes CATSRSRPTGNNEQFF.

This chain connects TRBV5-1 to TRBJ2-2; no clear D. Germline loops: CDR1 SGHRS, CDR2 YFSETQ. The CDR3 totals 15 residues. Trimming shortened V by 2 bases and J by 2 bases, and 10 bases separated the two germline ends. The CDR3 region is CASSFGTANTGELFF. The DNA of the CDR3 is TGCGCCAGCAGCTTCGGCACAGCTAACACCGGGGAGCTGTTTTTT. Complete variable domain (other parts from reference TRBV5-1 and TRBJ2-2): KAGVTQTPRYLIKTRGQQVTLSCSPISGHRSVSWYQQTPGQGLQFLFEYFSETQRNKGNFPGRFSGRQFSNSRSEMNVSTLELGDSALYLCASSFGTANTGELFFGEGSRLTVL.

The chain carries TRBV7-3 and TRBJ1-2; D unclear. The V gene's germline CDR1 is SGHTA and CDR2 FQGTGA. CDR3 length: 13 amino acids. The V gene lost 6 bases and the J gene lost 4 bases, with 12 bases spanning the gap. The CDR3 DNA follows: TGTGCCAGCAGTTCCGGAAGCGGCTATGGCTACACCTTC. This gives the protein CASSSGSGYGYTF. Full variable domain (remainder filled in from reference TRBV7-3 and TRBJ1-2): GAGVSQTPSNKVTEKGKYVELRCDPISGHTALYWYRQSLGQGPEFLIYFQGTGAADDSGLPNDRFFAVRPEGSVSTLKIQRTERGDSAVYLCASSSGSGYGYTFGSGTRLTVV.

This chain uses TRBV30 with TRBJ1-5; 9 nucleotides line up with TRBD1. The germline V gene encodes CDR1 GTSNPN and CDR2 SVGIG (reference sequence). The CDR3 extends over 14 amino acids. Unmatched junction bases numbered 7, after V lost 1 base and J lost 9 bases. The DNA of the CDR3 is TGTGCCTGGAGTGAGGGACAGGGCCCTTTGCCCCAGCATTTT. This sequence encodes CAWSEGQGPLPQHF. The full variable domain, completed using reference TRBV30 and TRBJ1-5, is SQTIHQWPATLVQPVGSPLSLECTVEGTSNPNLYWYRQAAGRGLQLLFYSVGIGQISSEVPQNLSASRPQDRQFILSSKKLLLSDSGFYLCAWSEGQGPLPQHFGDGTRLSIL.

The V gene is TRBV7-8, the J gene TRBJ1-3; D gene uncertain. In germline, CDR1 is SGHVS, CDR2 FQNEAQ. The CDR3 spans 13 residues. V lost 4 bases to trimming and J lost 2 bases, with 6 bases between them. The CDR3 loop is CASSSGAGNTIYF. CDR3 DNA sequence: TGTGCCAGCAGCTCCGGGGCTGGAAACACCATATATTTT.

Only one count was recorded for this clone. V and J are TRBV11-2 and TRBJ2-2; 7 bases align to TRBD1. The ends lost 5 bases at V and 3 bases at J; junction bases unmatched: 3. The germline CDR1 and CDR2 sequences are SGHAT and FQNNGV. CDR3 length: 14 amino acids. CDR3 sequence reads: CASSHDRDTGELFF. The CDR3 DNA follows: TGTGCCAGCAGCCACGACAGGGACACCGGGGAGCTGTTTTTT. Drawing the rest from reference TRBV11-2 and TRBJ2-2, the complete variable domain is EAGVAQSPRYKIIEKRQSVAFWCNPISGHATLYWYQQILGQGPKLLIQFQNNGVVDDSQLPKDRFSAERLKGVDSTLKIQPAKLEDSAVYLCASSHDRDTGELFFGEGSRLTVL.

The rearrangement uses TRBV5-1 and TRBJ2-1, with TRBD2 identical over 12 bases. The length of the CDR3 is 15 residues. CDR1 and CDR2 from the germline V gene are SGHRS and YFSETQ. J was trimmed by 15 bases and V by 0 bases; bases with no gene match: 10. The DNA for the CDR3 is TGCGCCAGCAGCTTGGCGTTGACTAGCGGGAGATCTGCGTTCTTC. Amino acid sequence: CASSLALTSGRSAFF.

The chain couples TRBV19 to TRBJ1-1, with a possible D match to TRBD1 (5 bases). The V gene's germline CDR1 is LNHDA and CDR2 SQIVND (reference sequence). The CDR3 runs to 15 residues. With 6 bases removed from V and 4 bases from J, the gap between germline ends came to 18 bases. The CDR3 loop reads CASRYTDSRITEAFF. The CDR3, as DNA: TGTGCCAGTAGGTATACCGACAGTCGTATCACTGAAGCTTTCTTT.

The genes are TRBV27 and TRBJ1-5; 8 bases are shared with TRBD1. Trimming took 6 bases from V and 0 from J; bases not matched to a gene: 4. The germline V gene has CDR1 MNHEY and CDR2 SMNVEV (reference sequence). The CDR3 spans 15 residues. The CDR3 reads CASSDRGYSNQPQHF. CDR3 DNA: TGTGCCAGCAGCGACAGGGGTTATAGCAATCAGCCCCAGCATTTT.

This clone was picked up a small number of times. The genes are TRBV10-2 and TRBJ1-2; the D is unclear. V was pared by 4 bases and J by 2 bases, with 8 bases between. There are 13 residues in the CDR3. Germline V gives CDR1 WSHSY, CDR2 SAAADI. Here the CDR3 DNA reads TGCGCCAGCAGTGCGTTTGTGAACTATGGCTACACCTTC. Protein: CASSAFVNYGYTF.